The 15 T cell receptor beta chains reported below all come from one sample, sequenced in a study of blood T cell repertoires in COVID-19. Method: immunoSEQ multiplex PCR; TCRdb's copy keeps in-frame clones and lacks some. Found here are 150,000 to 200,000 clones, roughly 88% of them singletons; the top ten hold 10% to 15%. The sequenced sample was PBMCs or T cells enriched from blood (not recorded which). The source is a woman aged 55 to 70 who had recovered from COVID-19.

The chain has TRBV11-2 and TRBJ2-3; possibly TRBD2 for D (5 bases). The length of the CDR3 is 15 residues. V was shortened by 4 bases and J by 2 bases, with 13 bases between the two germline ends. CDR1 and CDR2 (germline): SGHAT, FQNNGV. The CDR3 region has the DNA TGTGCCAGCAGCTCCATGACTATCACCACAGATACGCAGTATTTT. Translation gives CASSSMTITTDTQYF.

In DNA, the CDR3 is TGTGCCAGCAGGGTTGGAGATCGGTTATTAGCGGGAACTTACGAGCAGTACTTC. Its translation is CASRVGDRLLAGTYEQYF. The rearrangement uses TRBV21-1 and TRBJ2-7; TRBD2 was called by the table and not checked on the DNA. TRBV21-1 corresponds to a pseudogene. There are 18 residues in the CDR3.

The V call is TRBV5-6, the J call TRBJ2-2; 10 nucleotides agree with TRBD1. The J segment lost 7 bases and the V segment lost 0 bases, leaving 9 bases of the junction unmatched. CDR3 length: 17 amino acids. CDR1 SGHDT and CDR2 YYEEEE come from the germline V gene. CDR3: CASSLGWTGGMDGELFF. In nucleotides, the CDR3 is TGTGCCAGCAGCTTGGGATGGACAGGGGGGATGGACGGGGAGCTGTTTTTT.

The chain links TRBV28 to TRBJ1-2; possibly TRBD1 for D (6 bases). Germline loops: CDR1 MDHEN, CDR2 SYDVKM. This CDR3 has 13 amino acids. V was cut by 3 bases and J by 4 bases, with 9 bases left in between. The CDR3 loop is CASSFRGAYGYTF. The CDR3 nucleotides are TGTGCCAGCAGTTTCCGGGGGGCCTATGGCTACACCTTC.

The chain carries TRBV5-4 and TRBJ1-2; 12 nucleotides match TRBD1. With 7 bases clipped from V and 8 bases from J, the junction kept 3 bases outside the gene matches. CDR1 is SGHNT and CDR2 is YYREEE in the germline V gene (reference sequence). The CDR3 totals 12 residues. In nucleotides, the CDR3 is TGTGCCAGCGGAGGGACAGGGGGCGGCTACACCTTC. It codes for CASGGTGGGYTF. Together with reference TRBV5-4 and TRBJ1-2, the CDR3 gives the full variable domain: ETGVTQSPTHLIKTRGQQVTLRCSSQSGHNTVSWYQQALGQGPQFIFQYYREEENGRGNFPPRFSGLQFPNYSSELNVNALELDDSALYLCASGGTGGGYTFGSGTRLTVV.

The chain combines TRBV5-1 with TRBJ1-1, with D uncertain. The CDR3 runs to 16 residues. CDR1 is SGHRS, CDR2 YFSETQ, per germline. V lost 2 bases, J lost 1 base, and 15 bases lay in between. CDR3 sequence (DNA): TGCGCCAGCAGCTTTACAGCAACAGTTGGGAACACTGAAGCTTTCTTT. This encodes CASSFTATVGNTEAFF.

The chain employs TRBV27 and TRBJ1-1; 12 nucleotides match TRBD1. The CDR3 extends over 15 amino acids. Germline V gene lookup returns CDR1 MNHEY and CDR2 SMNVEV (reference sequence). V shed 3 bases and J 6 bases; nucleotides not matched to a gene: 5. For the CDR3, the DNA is TGTGCCAGCAGTTTCCGGGACAGGGGGCTTTCTGAAGCTTTCTTT. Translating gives CASSFRDRGLSEAFF.

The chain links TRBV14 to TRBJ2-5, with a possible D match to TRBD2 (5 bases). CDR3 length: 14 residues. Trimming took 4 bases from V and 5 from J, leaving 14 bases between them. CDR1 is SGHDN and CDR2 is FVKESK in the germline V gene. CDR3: CASSPSNRRETQYF. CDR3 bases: TGTGCCAGCAGCCCTAGTAACCGGAGGGAGACCCAGTACTTC. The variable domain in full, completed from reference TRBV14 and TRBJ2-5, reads EAGVTQFPSHSVIEKGQTVTLRCDPISGHDNLYWYRRVMGKEIKFLLHFVKESKQDESGMPNNRFLAERTGGTYSTLKVQPAELEDSGVYFCASSPSNRRETQYFGPGTRLLVL.

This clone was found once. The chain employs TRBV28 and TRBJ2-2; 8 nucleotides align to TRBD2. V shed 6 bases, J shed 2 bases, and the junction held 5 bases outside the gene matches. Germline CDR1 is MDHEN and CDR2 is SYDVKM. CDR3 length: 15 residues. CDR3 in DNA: TGTGCCAGCAGAGCGGGGGCTTACAACACCGGGGAGCTGTTTTTT. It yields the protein CASRAGAYNTGELFF.

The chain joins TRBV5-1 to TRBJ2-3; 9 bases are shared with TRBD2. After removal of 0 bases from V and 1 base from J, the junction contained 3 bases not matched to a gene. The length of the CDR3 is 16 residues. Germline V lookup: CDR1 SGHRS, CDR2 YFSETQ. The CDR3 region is CASSLALAGGTDTQYF. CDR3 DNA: TGCGCCAGCAGCTTGGCCTTAGCGGGGGGCACAGATACGCAGTATTTT.

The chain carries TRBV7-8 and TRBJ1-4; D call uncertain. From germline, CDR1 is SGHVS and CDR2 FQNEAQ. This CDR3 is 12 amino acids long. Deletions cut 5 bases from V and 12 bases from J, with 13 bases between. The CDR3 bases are TGTGCCAGCAGCCAGCACCGGGTTGAACTGTTTTTT. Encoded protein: CASSQHRVELFF.

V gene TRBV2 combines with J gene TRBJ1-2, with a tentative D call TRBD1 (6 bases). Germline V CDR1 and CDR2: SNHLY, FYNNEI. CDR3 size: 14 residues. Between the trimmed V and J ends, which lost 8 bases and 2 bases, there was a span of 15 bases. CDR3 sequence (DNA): TGTGCCAGCCGATGGACAGCAATCAACTATGGCTACACCTTC. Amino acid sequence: CASRWTAINYGYTF.

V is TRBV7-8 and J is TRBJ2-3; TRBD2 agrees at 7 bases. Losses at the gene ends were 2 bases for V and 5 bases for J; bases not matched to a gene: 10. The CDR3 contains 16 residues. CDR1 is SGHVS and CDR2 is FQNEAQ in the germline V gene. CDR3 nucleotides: TGTGCCAGCAGCTTAAGCGGGACCCGAGGGGAAGATACGCAGTATTTT. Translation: CASSLSGTRGEDTQYF.

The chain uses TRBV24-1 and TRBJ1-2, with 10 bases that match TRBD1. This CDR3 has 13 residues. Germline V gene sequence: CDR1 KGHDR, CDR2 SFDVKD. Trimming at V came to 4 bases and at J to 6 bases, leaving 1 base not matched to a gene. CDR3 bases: TGTGCCACCAGTGACGACAGGGGGCATGGCTACACCTTC. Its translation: CATSDDRGHGYTF.

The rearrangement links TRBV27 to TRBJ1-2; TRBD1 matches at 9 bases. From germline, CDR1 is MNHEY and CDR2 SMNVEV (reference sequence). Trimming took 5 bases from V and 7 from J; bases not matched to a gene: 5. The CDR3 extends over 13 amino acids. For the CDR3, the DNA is TGTGCCAGCAGTCGTCACAGGGGGCTTGGCTACACCTTC. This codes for CASSRHRGLGYTF.